Below, one T cell receptor (beta chain) is given with its context. Its target is unknown. The source of the sample is a study of breast tumors, draining lymph nodes, adjacent tissues. Regarding the study as a whole: The lymph node origin of tumor T cells was framed as consistent with a hypothesis, not demonstrated. Tumor and nontumor repertoires were significantly more similar in luminal-like than in basal-like breast cancer. Compared with lymph nodes, tumors were less diverse; compared with nontumor tissue, more. Most tumor T cells seemingly derive from lymph node, then expand in tumor.

Breast cancer patients provided tissue from their axillary draining lymph nodes. TCRdb fed the multiplex PCR reads into MiXCR, producing one record per CDR3 protein. The sample holds 85,000 to 120,000 distinct CDR3 sequences, around 30% seen once. Sequencing used axillary lymph node tissue. The source is a female donor with breast cancer. Some clones in this sample may be carry-over from other donors' samples.

The CDR3 spells CASSGPSTGTRSTDTQYF. The DNA for the CDR3 is TGTGCCAGCTCAGGCCCCTCGACAGGCACGCGGAGCACAGATACGCAGTATTTT. V is TRBV18 and J is TRBJ2-3, with D possibly matching TRBD1 (6 bases). V gave up 5 bases and J gave up 0 bases, with 21 bases separating them. The CDR3 sequence is 18 residues long. Germline values: CDR1 KGHSH, CDR2 LQKENI.